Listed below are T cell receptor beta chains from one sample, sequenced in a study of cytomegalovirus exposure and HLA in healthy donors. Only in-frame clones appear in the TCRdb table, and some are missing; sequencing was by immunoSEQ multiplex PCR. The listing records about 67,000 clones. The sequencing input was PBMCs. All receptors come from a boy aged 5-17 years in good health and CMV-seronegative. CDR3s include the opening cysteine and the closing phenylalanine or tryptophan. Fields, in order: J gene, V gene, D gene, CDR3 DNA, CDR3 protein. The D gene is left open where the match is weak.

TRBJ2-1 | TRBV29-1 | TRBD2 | TGCAGCGTGGAAACCGGGAGGAATGAGCAGTTCTTC | CSVETGRNEQFF
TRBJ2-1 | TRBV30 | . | TGTGCCTGGGCAGGGTACAATGAGCAGTTCTTC | CAWAGYNEQFF
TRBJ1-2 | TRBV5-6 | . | TGTGCCAGCAGCCCGGCCGGGGACTATGGCTACACCTTC | CASSPAGDYGYTF
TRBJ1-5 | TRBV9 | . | TGTGCCAGCAGCGCCCATGCGGAGGGCCAGCCCCAGCATTTT | CASSAHAEGQPQHF
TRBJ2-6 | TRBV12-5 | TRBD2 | TGTGCTAGTGGTTTGACCTTAGCGGGACCCTCTGGGGCCAACGTCCTGACTTTC | CASGLTLAGPSGANVLTF
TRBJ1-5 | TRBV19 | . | TGTGCCAGTAGTATAGATTCCCAGGGTTGGATTCAGCCCCAGCATTTT | CASSIDSQGWIQPQHF
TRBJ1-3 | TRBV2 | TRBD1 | TGTGCCAGCAGTGCGCTTAGACAGGGGAGCTCTGGAAACACCATATATTTT | CASSALRQGSSGNTIYF
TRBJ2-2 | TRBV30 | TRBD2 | TGTGCCTGGAGCCCCACCGGGAGGGGGGAGCTGTTTTTT | CAWSPTGRGELFF
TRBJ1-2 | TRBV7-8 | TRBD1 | TGTGCCAGCAGCTTGCTTAGAATTTGGACAGGGGAGAACTATGGCTACACCTTC | CASSLLRIWTGENYGYTF
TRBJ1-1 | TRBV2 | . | TGTGCCAGCAGTCCAACAGGACACACTGAAGCTTTCTTT | CASSPTGHTEAFF
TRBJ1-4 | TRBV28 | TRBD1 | TGTGCCAGCAGTTCGGCAGGGGGGCAAGAAAAACTGTTTTTT | CASSSAGGQEKLFF
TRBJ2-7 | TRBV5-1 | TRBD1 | TGCGCCAGCAGCTTTGGACAGGGTGTCTCCGAGCAGTACTTC | CASSFGQGVSEQYF
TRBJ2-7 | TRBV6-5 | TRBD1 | TGTGCCAGCAGCCCGACAGGGAAGGCCTACGAGCAGTACTTC | CASSPTGKAYEQYF
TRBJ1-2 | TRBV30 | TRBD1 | TGTGCCTGGAGTAAGGACAGGGGCGACTATGGCTACACCTTC | CAWSKDRGDYGYTF
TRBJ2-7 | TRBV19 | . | TGTGCCAGTAGTAGCCAGGTCGACTCCTACGAGCAGTACTTC | CASSSQVDSYEQYF
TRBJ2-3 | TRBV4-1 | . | TGCGCCAGCAGCCAAGAAGGTCAGGGAATCCCCACAGATACGCAGTATTTT | CASSQEGQGIPTDTQYF
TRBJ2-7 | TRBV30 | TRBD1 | TGTGCCTGGGAGCCAGGGGGTGAGCAGTACTTC | CAWEPGGEQYF
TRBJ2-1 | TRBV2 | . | TGTGCCAGCAGTGACCTACTCCTGAGCTCCTACAATGAGCAGTTCTTC | CASSDLLLSSYNEQFF
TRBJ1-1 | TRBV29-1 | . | TGCAGCGTTGTTGGGACAGAAGCTTTCTTT | CSVVGTEAFF
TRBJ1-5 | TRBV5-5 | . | TGTGCCAGCAGCTTGACAGGGTATAGCAATCAGCCCCAGCATTTT | CASSLTGYSNQPQHF
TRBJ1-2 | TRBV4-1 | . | TGCGCCAGCAGCCAAGATTCAGATTCCTATGGCTACACCTTC | CASSQDSDSYGYTF
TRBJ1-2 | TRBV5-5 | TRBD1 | TGTGCCAGCAGCTTCCCCGGGACAGGCTATGGCTACACCTTC | CASSFPGTGYGYTF
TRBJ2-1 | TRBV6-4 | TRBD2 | TGTGCCAGCAGTCCCCGGGGGGAGGAGCAGTTCTTC | CASSPRGEEQFF
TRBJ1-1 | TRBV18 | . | TGTGCCAGCTCAAGCGGAGTGACACGGACTGAAGCTTTCTTT | CASSSGVTRTEAFF
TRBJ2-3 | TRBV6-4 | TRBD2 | TGTGCCAGCAGTGAGGGGCGGGGGGAAACAGATACGCAGTATTTT | CASSEGRGETDTQYF
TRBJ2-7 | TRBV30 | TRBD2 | TGTGCCTGGAGTGTGGGGCTAGCGGCCGAGCAGTACTTC | CAWSVGLAAEQYF
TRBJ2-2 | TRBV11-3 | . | TGTGCCAGCAGCCAACAGGGTTTCGGGGAGCTGTTTTTT | CASSQQGFGELFF
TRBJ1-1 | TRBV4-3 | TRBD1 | TGCGCCAGCAGCCTCGGGACAGGGCCGTCTGGCGCTTTCTTT | CASSLGTGPSGAFF
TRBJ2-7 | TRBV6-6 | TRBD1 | TGTGCCAGCAGGGGGACAGCGGACTACGAGCAGTACTTC | CASRGTADYEQYF
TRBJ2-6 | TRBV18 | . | TGTGCCAGCTCCCGAGGTCAGGGTCATGGCTCTGGGGCCAACGTCCTGACTTTC | CASSRGQGHGSGANVLTF
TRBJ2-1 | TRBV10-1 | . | TGCGCCAGCAGTGACATCGGAATTGGACAGCTCAATGAGCAGTTCTTC | CASSDIGIGQLNEQFF
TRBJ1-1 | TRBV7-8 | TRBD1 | TGTGCCAGCAGCTTAGCCGGGACAGGGAAAGCTTTCTTT | CASSLAGTGKAFF
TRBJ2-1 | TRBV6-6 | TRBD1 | TGTGCCAGCAGTCTAGGACAGGTCTACAATGAGCAGTTCTTC | CASSLGQVYNEQFF
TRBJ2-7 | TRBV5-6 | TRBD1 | TGTGCCAGCAGCTTCGGGACAGGTGTCGACGAGCAGTACTTC | CASSFGTGVDEQYF
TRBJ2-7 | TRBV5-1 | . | TGCGCCAGCAGAACTATGGACGGACTCATAGGCTACGAGCAGTACTTC | CASRTMDGLIGYEQYF
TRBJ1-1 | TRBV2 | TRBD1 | TGTGCCAGCAGGCCGGACAGGCTGAACACTGAAGCTTTCTTT | CASRPDRLNTEAFF
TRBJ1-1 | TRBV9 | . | TGTGCCAGCAGCCCCCCCCCACAGAACACTGAAGCTTTCTTT | CASSPPPQNTEAFF
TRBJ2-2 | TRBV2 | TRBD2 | TGTGCCAGCCTCACTAGCGGGGGAAAACCAAACACCGGGGAGCTGTTTTTT | CASLTSGGKPNTGELFF
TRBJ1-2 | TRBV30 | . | TGTGCCTCGCCAAAATTAGACAGTGAATATGGCTACACCTTC | CASPKLDSEYGYTF
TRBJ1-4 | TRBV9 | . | TGTGCCAGCAGCCCCCACGAGGATCGTGAAAAACTGTTTTTT | CASSPHEDREKLFF
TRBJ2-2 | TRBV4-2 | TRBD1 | TGTGCCAGCAGCAGATCCGGGACAGGGATCTCCGGGGAGCTGTTTTTT | CASSRSGTGISGELFF
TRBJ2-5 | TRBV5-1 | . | TGCGCCAGCAGCTTGGCCTACCAAGAGACCCAGTACTTC | CASSLAYQETQYF
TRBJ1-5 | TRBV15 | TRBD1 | TGTGCCACCAGCAGACAATTGTCCACAGGGGGACATCAGCCCCAGCATTTT | CATSRQLSTGGHQPQHF
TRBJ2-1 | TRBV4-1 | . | TGCGCCAGCAGCCAAGGACCGGGCCTAGGGAGGAATGAGCAGTTCTTC | CASSQGPGLGRNEQFF
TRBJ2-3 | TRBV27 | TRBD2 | TGTGCCAGCAGCCGGCGGAGCGGGGGGAGCCTTAGCACAGATACGCAGTATTTT | CASSRRSGGSLSTDTQYF
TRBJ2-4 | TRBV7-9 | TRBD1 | TGTGCCAGCAGCTTAGGCGGGACAGGGGAAAACATTCAGTACTTC | CASSLGGTGENIQYF
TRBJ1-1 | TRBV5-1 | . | TGCGCCAGCAGCTTAATGGACAGTAACACTGAAGCTTTCTTT | CASSLMDSNTEAFF